This TCR beta chain was sequenced in a study of T cell clones after liver transplantation (dated by TCRdb to the late 2010s). For the wider study: Samples were obtained from ITN030ST, a randomized trial in which withdrawal of immunosuppression was attempted within 2 years of liver transplantation. Donor-reactive T cell clones were identified by TCRbeta sequencing after a pre-transplant mixed lymphocyte reaction and then tracked in post-transplant blood. Third party-reactive TCRbeta sequences were also identified from pre-transplant MLRs to serve as an antigen-independent comparator for donor-reactive sequences. Three of the eight recipients were HCV-positive; the others were transplanted for non-autoimmune, non-viral indications. The subjects received no induction therapy and were kept on standard immunosuppression until randomization at 12-24 months post-transplant. Tolerance was defined as complete withdrawal of immunosuppression for at least one year without a rise in liver enzymes beyond twice the upper limit of normal. Blood samples were collected pre-transplant, pre-randomization before withdrawal, and post-randomization after either full withdrawal or failed withdrawal. The studied cohort comprised 8 liver transplant recipients, 3 classified as tolerant and 5 as non-tolerant.

Using immunoSEQ, frozen genomic DNA was subjected to high-throughput TCRbeta CDR3 sequencing, a process that included PCR amplification, mapping, bias correction and internal controls. In the original analysis: Only productive rearrangements were retained, with each unique TCRbeta sequence defined by its CDR3 nucleotide sequence together with its V and J gene. A sequence counted as donor-reactive only if the sequence showed at least 5-fold expansion in CFSE-low cells compared with unstimulated pre-transplant cells and had a frequency of at least 0.01%. Per-subject minimum frequency thresholds, based on the lowest-template unstimulated sample, ensured at least 90% detection power. Jensen-Shannon divergence between the top 1000 TCRbeta sequences post-transplant and pre-transplant was used to measure repertoire turnover. Changes in detection of donor-reactive sequences were tested with two-sided Fisher's exact tests. Imported from immuneACCESS, the table was reduced by TCRdb to in-frame sequences with V and J called. These copies leave out some clones; in studies compared against another copy, an unresolved V gene accounts for under half, and the cause of the remainder is not known. That table gives V, J and clone size, and the DNA gave D and trimming. For this sample there are more than 75,000 clones; roughly four fifths appear just once. The ten largest clones take up approximately 0.47% of the sample.

Thawed unstimulated PBMCs were stained for CD3, CD4 and CD8 and FACS-sorted into CD3+CD4+ and CD3+CD8+ populations. Each of the 8 studied subjects was randomized to immunosuppression withdrawal. The Qiagen DNeasy Blood and Tissue Kit was used for genomic DNA isolation. What the authors observed across the whole study: In 5 of 8 subjects, circulating donor-reactive CD4 TCRbeta sequences decreased significantly after transplant, regardless of tolerance or HCV status. Once repertoire turnover was taken into account, donor-reactive detection showed a significant reduction for CD4 in 7 of 8 subjects and for CD8 in 8 of 8. Donor-reactive sequences decreased more than third party-reactive sequences, which suggests partial antigen-specific deletion that was not related to withdrawal success. In a couple of subjects, low numbers of available donor cells limited the measurable donor-reactive repertoire. Because allograft tissue specimens were not available, migration of donor-reactive T cells into the graft, rather than deletion, may have occurred. The conclusions were considered preliminary, being limited by small, heterogeneous patient numbers and non-standardized post-transplant time points.

On this clone: Its antigen is currently not known. No quality values exist for individual bases; no much larger clone is one base distant.

V is cut back by 4 bases and J by 7 bases, with 10 bases in the junction unmatched. From cysteine to phenylalanine, the CDR3 is 16 amino acids long. Here the CDR3 DNA is all that survives: 48 bases in frame from base 1. As encoded in the germline V gene, CDR1 is SGHDN while CDR2 is FVKESK. Sample: CD4+ T cells from blood, taken just over 45 months after liver transplant. This clonotype was obtained from a human patient who received a liver transplant. After a transplant, certain T cells may trace back to the graft donor. The chain uses TRBV14 and TRBJ2-2, with 9 central nucleotides matching TRBD1. The CDR3 here reads CASSPPGTGLVGELFF. At the DNA level, the sequence is TGTGCCAGCAGCCCCCCAGGGACAGGGCTCGTCGGGGAGCTGTTTTTT.